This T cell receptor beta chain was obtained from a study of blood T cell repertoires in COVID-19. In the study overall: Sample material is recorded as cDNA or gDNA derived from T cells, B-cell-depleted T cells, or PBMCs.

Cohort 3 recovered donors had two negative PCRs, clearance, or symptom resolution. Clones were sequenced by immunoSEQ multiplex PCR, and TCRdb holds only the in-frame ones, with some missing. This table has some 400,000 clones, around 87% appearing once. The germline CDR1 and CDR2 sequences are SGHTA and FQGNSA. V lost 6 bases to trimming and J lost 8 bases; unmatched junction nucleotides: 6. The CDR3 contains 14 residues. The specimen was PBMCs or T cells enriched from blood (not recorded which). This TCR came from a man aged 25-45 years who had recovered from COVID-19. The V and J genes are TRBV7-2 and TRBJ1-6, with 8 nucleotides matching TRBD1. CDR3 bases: TGTGCCAGCAGTCGGACAGGGCAGGATTCACCCCTCCACTTT. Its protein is CASSRTGQDSPLHF. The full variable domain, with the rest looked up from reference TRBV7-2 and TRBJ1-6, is GAGVSQSPSNKVTEKGKDVELRCDPISGHTALYWYRQSLGQGLEFLIYFQGNSAPDKSGLPSDRFSAERTGGSVSTLTIQRTQQEDSAVYLCASSRTGQDSPLHFGNGTRLTVT.